The sequence of this T cell receptor beta chain was determined in a study of CD8+ T cells in alopecia areata. Whole-study findings and limits: With patients, TCR sharing proved less clear than in mice, a difference possibly related to HLA. Scalp and blood retained many expanded lesional clones during tofacitinib.

RNA was isolated and reverse transcribed to cDNA, the sequencing template. Using immunoSEQ multiplex PCR, the repertoire was profiled, and TCRdb retains in-frame clones only, with some absent. The sample yields roughly 100,000 clones, about nine tenths seen once. Losses at the gene ends were 0 bases for V and 5 bases for J; bases not matched to a gene: 3. This CDR3 region has 14 residues. Germline values: CDR1 SGHRS, CDR2 YFSETQ. Indicated treatment: oral pan-JAK inhibitor, 5-10 mg twice daily. A word on this clone: What it recognizes is unknown.

The J gene is TRBJ1-1, the V gene TRBV5-1; 8 nucleotides match TRBD1. The source was CD8+ T cells sorted from blood, collected at approximately week 30, from a patient treated with tofacitinib. This TCR was recovered from a human donor with alopecia areata. This CDR3 is CASSLEDRETEAFF. CDR3 bases: TGCGCCAGCAGCTTGGAGGACAGGGAAACTGAAGCTTTCTTT.